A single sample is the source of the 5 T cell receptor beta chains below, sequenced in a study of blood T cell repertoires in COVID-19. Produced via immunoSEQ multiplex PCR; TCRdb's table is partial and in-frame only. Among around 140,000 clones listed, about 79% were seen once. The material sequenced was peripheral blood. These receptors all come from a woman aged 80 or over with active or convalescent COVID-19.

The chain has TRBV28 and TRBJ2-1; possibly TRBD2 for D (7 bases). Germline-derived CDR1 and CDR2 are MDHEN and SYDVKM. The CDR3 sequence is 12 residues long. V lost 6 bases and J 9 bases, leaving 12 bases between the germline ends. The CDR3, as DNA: TGTGCCAGCAGGACGGGGGGCGGTGAGCAGTTCTTC. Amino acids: CASRTGGGEQFF.

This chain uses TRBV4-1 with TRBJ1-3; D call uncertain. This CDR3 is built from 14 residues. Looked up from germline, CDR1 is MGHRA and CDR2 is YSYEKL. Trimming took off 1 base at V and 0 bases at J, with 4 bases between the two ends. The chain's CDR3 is CASSQGSSGNTIYF. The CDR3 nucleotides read TGCGCCAGCAGCCAAGGGAGCTCTGGAAACACCATATATTTT.

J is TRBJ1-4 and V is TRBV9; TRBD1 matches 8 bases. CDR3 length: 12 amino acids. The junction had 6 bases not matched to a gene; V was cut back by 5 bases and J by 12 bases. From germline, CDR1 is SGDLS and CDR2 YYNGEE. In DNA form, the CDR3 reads TGTGCCAGCAGTCCAGGACAGGGACAACTGTTTTTT. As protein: CASSPGQGQLFF.

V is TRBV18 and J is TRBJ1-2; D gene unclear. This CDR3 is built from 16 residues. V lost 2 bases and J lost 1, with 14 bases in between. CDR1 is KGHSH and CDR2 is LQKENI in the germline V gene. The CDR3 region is CASSPTRVTINYGYTF. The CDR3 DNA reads TGTGCCAGCTCACCAACGAGGGTAACTATTAACTATGGCTACACCTTC.

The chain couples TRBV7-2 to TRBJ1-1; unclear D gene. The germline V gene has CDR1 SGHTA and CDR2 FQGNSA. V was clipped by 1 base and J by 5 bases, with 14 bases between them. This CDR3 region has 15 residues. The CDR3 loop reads CASSLVAGTWTEAFF. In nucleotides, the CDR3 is TGTGCCAGCAGCTTAGTGGCGGGTACGTGGACTGAAGCTTTCTTT. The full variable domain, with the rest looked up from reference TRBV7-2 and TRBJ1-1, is GAGVSQSPSNKVTEKGKDVELRCDPISGHTALYWYRQSLGQGLEFLIYFQGNSAPDKSGLPSDRFSAERTGGSVSTLTIQRTQQEDSAVYLCASSLVAGTWTEAFFGQGTRLTVV.